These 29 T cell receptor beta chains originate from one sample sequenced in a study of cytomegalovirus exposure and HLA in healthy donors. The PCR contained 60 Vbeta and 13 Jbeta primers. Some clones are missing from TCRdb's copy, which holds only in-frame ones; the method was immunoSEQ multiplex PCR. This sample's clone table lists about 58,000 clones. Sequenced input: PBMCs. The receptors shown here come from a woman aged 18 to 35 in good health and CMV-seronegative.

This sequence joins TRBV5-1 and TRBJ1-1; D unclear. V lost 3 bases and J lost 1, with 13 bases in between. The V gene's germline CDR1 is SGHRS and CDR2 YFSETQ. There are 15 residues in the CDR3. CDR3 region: CASSSIGVKNTEAFF. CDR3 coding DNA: TGCGCCAGCAGCTCGATCGGGGTTAAGAACACTGAAGCTTTCTTT. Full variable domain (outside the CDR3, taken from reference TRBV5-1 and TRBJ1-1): KAGVTQTPRYLIKTRGQQVTLSCSPISGHRSVSWYQQTPGQGLQFLFEYFSETQRNKGNFPGRFSGRQFSNSRSEMNVSTLELGDSALYLCASSSIGVKNTEAFFGQGTRLTVV.

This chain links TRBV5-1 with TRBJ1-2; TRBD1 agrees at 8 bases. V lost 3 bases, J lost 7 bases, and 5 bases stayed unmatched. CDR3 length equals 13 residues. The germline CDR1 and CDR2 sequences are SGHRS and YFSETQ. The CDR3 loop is CASSWGQALGYTF. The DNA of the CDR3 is TGCGCCAGCAGCTGGGGACAGGCCCTTGGCTACACCTTC.

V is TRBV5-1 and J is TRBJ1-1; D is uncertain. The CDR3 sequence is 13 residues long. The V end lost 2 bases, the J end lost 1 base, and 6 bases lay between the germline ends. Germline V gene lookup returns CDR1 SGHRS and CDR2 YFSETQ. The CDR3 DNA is TGCGCCAGCAGCTTTGGAGAGAACACTGAAGCTTTCTTT. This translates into CASSFGENTEAFF.

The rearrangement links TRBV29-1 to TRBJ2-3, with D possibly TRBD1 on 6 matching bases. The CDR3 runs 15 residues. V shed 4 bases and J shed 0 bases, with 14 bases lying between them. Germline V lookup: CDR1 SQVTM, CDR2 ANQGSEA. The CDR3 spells CSVGRTATSTDTQYF. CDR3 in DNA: TGCAGCGTTGGTAGGACAGCTACTAGCACAGATACGCAGTATTTT.

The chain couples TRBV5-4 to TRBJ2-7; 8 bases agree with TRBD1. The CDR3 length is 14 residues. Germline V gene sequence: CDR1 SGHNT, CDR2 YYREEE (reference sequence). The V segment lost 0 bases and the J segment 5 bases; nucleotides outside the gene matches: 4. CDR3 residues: CASSLAGGADEQYF. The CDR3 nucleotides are TGTGCCAGCAGCTTGGCAGGGGGCGCGGACGAGCAGTACTTC.

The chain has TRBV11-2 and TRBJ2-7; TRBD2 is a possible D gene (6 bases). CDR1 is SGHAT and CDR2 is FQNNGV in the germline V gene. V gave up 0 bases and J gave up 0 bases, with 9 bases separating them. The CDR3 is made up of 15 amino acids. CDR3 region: CASSLEAGYSYEQYF. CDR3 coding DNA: TGTGCCAGCAGCTTAGAGGCGGGGTACTCCTACGAGCAGTACTTC. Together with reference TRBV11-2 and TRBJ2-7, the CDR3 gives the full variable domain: EAGVAQSPRYKIIEKRQSVAFWCNPISGHATLYWYQQILGQGPKLLIQFQNNGVVDDSQLPKDRFSAERLKGVDSTLKIQPAKLEDSAVYLCASSLEAGYSYEQYFGPGTRLTVT.

This CDR3 is CASSYRGEADTQYF. The CDR3 DNA reads as TGTGCCAGCAGTTACCGGGGGGAGGCAGATACGCAGTATTTT. The chain carries TRBV6-5 and TRBJ2-3; 7 nucleotides line up with TRBD2. The CDR3 extends over 14 amino acids. Germline V gene data show CDR1 as MNHEY and CDR2 as SVGAGI. V shed 2 bases and J 4 bases; nucleotides not matched to a gene: 3.

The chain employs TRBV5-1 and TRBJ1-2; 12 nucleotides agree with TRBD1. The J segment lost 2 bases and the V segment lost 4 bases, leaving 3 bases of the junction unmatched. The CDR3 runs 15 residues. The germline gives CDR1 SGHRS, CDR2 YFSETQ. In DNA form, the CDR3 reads TGCGCCAGCAGCGGGACAGGGGGCCGGAACTATGGCTACACCTTC. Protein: CASSGTGGRNYGYTF. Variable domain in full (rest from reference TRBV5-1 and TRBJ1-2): KAGVTQTPRYLIKTRGQQVTLSCSPISGHRSVSWYQQTPGQGLQFLFEYFSETQRNKGNFPGRFSGRQFSNSRSEMNVSTLELGDSALYLCASSGTGGRNYGYTFGSGTRLTVV.

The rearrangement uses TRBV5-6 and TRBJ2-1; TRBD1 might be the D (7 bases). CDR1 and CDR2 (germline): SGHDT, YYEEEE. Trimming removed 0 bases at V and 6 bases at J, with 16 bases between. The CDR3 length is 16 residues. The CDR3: CASSLVGGRGLNEQFF. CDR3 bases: TGTGCCAGCAGCTTGGTGGGGGGAAGGGGGCTCAATGAGCAGTTCTTC.

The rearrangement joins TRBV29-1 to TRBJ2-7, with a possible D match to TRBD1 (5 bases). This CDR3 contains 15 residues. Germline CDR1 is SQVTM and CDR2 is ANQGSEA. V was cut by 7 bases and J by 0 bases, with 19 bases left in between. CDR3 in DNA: TGCAGCGCCGCCGGACACTCAGCCCTCTCCTACGAGCAGTACTTC. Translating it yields CSAAGHSALSYEQYF.

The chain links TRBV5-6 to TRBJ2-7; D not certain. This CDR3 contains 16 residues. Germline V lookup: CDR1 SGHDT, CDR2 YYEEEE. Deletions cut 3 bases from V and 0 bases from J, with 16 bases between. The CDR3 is CASSSLRWQSSYEQYF. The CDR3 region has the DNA TGTGCCAGCAGCTCACTGAGGTGGCAGAGCTCCTACGAGCAGTACTTC.

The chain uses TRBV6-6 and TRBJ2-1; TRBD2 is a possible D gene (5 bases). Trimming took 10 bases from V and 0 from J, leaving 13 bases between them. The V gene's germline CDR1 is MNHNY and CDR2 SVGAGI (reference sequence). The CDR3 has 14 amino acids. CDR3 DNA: TGTGCCACCCAAGCGGAAAGCTCCTACAATGAGCAGTTCTTC. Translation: CATQAESSYNEQFF.

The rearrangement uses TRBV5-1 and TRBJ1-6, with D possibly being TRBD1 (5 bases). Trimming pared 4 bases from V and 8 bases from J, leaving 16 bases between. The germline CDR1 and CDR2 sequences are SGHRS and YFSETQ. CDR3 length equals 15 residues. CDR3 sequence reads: CASSPTPGLHSPLHF. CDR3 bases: TGCGCCAGCAGCCCCACCCCAGGGTTACATTCACCCCTCCACTTT.

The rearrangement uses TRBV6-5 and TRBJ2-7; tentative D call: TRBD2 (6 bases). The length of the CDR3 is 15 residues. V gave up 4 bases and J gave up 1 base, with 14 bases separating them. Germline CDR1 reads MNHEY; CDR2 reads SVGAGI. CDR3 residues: CASSSPSRESYEQYF. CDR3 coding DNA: TGTGCCAGCAGTTCTCCGAGCCGGGAGTCCTACGAGCAGTACTTC.

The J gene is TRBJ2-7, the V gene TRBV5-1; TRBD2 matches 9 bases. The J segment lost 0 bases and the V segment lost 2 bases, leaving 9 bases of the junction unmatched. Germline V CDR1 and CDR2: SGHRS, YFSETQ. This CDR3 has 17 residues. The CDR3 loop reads CASSFRGAGGLSYEQYF. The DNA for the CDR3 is TGCGCCAGCAGCTTCAGGGGTGCGGGAGGGCTCTCCTACGAGCAGTACTTC.

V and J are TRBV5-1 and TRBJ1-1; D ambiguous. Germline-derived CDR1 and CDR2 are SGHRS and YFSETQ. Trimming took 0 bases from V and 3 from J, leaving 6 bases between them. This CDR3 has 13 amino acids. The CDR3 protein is CASSLATDTEAFF. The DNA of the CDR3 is TGCGCCAGCAGCTTGGCCACGGACACTGAAGCTTTCTTT. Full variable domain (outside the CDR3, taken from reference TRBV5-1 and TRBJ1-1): KAGVTQTPRYLIKTRGQQVTLSCSPISGHRSVSWYQQTPGQGLQFLFEYFSETQRNKGNFPGRFSGRQFSNSRSEMNVSTLELGDSALYLCASSLATDTEAFFGQGTRLTVV.

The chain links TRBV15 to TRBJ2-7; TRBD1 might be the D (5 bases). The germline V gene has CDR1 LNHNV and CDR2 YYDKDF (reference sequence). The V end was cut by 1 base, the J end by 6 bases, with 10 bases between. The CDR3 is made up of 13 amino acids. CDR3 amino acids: CATSRVMQGEQYF. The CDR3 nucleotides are TGTGCCACCAGCAGAGTTATGCAGGGCGAGCAGTACTTC.

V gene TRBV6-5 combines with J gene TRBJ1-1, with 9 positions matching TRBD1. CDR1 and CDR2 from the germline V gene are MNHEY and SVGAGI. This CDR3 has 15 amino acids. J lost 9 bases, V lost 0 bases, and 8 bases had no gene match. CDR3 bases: TGTGCCAGCAGTTACTCGGGACAGGGAATAAGTAAAGCTTTCTTT. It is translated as CASSYSGQGISKAFF.

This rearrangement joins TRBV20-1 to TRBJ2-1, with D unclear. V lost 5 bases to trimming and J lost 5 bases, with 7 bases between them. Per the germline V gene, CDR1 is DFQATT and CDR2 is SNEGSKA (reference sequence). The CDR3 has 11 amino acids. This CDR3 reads CSAVLDNEQFF. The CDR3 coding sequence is TGCAGTGCTGTACTCGACAATGAGCAGTTCTTC.

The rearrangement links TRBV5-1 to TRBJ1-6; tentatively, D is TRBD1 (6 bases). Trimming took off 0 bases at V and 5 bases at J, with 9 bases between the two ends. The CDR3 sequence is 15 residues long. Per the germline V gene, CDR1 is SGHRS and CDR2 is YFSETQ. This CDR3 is CASSLDQGHNSPLHF. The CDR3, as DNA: TGCGCCAGCAGCTTGGACCAGGGGCATAATTCACCCCTCCACTTT.

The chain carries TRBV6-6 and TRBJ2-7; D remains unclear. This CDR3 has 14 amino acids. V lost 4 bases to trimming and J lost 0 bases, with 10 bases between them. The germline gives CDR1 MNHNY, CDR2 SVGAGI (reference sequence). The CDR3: CASSSATASYEQYF. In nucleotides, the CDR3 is TGTGCCAGCAGTTCGGCTACAGCCTCCTACGAGCAGTACTTC.

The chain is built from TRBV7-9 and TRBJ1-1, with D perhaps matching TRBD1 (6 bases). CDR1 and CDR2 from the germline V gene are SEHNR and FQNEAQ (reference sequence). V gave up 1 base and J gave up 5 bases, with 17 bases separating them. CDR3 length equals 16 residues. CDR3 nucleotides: TGTGCCAGCAGCTTAGACTCCGGTGGGAGGGGGACTGAAGCTTTCTTT. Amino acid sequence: CASSLDSGGRGTEAFF.

CDR3 sequence: CASSLAGGAMSEQYF. DNA of the CDR3: TGTGCCAGCAGCTTAGCCGGGGGGGCGATGAGCGAGCAGTACTTC. The genes are TRBV11-3 and TRBJ2-7; 8 nucleotides agree with TRBD2. V shed 1 base, J shed 6 bases, and the junction held 8 bases outside the gene matches. The germline V gene encodes CDR1 SGHNT and CDR2 YENEEA. This CDR3 contains 15 residues.

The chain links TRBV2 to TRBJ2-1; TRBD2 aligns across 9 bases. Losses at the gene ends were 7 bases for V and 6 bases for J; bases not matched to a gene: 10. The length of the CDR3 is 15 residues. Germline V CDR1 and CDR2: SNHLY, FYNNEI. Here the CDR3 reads CASMERGRASNEQFF. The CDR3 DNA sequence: TGTGCCAGCATGGAGCGCGGGAGGGCCTCCAATGAGCAGTTCTTC.

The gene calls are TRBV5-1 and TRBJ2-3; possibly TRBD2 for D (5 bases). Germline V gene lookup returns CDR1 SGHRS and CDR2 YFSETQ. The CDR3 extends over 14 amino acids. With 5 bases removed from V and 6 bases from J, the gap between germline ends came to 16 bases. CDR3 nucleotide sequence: TGCGCCAGCAGTCTAGCCCAAGTTGGGGATACGCAGTATTTT. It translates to CASSLAQVGDTQYF.

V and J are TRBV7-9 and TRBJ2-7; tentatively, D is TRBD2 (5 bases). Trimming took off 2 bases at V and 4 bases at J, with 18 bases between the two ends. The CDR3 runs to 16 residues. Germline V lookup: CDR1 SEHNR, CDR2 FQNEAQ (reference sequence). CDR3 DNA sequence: TGTGCCAGCAGCTTAAAACAAGGACCAGGCGGGTACGAGCAGTACTTC. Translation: CASSLKQGPGGYEQYF.

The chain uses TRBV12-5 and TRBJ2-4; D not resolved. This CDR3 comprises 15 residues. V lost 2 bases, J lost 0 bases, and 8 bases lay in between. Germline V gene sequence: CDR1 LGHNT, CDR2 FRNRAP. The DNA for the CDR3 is TGTGCTAGTGGTTTGAGACACCTAGCCAAAAACATTCAGTACTTC. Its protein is CASGLRHLAKNIQYF.

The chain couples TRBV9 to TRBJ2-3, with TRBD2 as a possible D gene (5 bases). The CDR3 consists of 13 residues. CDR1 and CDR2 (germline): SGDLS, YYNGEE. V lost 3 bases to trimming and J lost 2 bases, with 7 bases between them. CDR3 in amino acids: CASSGDYTDTQYF. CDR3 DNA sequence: TGTGCCAGCAGCGGTGACTACACAGATACGCAGTATTTT.

CDR3 sequence: CASSPSTTGNTGELFF. CDR3 bases: TGTGCCAGCTCACCCTCGACGACAGGGAACACCGGGGAGCTGTTTTTT. The V and J genes are TRBV18 and TRBJ2-2; D perhaps matches TRBD1 (6 bases). The germline V and J ends were trimmed by 3 bases and 1 base, with 12 bases remaining between them. Germline V gene lookup returns CDR1 KGHSH and CDR2 LQKENI. The CDR3 is made up of 16 amino acids.